Below are 23 T cell receptor beta chains sequenced from a single sample in a study of blood T cells in healthy people across ages. A sample-barcoded 5' primer and a J-beta primer mix were used in a second PCR of about 6 to 11 cycles. TCRdb itself ran the 5' RACE reads through MiXCR, one entry per CDR3 protein. The table includes approximately 960,000 distinct CDR3 sequences, 25% to 30% detected once. The sample also formed part of further work on T cells of mothers and their children.

Source material: blood. All receptors come from a woman in her thirties or forties in good health.

Ten or more counts support this clonotype. Mismatch with germline at one junction end may stem from a read error. This sequence joins TRBV29-1 and TRBJ1-5; a possible D gene is TRBD1 (5 bases). The germline gives CDR1 SQVTM, CDR2 ANQGSEA. This CDR3 has 16 amino acids. This chain's CDR3 is CSVKEGNPYSNQPQHF. CDR3 in DNA: TGCAGCGTTAAAGAGGGGAATCCTTATAGCAATCAGCCCCAGCATTTT.

Points on this clonotype: One end of the junction fails to match germline, which may point to a read error. V gene TRBV3-1 combines with J gene TRBJ2-2; D might be TRBD2 (6 bases). This CDR3 contains 14 residues. The V gene's germline CDR1 is LGHDT and CDR2 YNNKEL (reference sequence). CDR3 bases: TGTGCCAGTTCTCTACGACCTAACTCGGGGGAGCGGTTTTTT. Amino acid sequence: CASSLRPNSGERFF.

J is TRBJ1-2 and V is TRBV20-1; 7 bases are shared with TRBD1. The germline V gene has CDR1 DFQATT and CDR2 SNEGSKA (reference sequence). Unmatched junction bases numbered 5, after V lost 0 bases and J lost 1 base. CDR3 size: 15 residues. CDR3 in DNA: TGCAGTGCTAGAGATCGCAGGGGGATTAACTATGGCTACACCTTC. The encoded protein is CSARDRRGINYGYTF.

V and J are TRBV11-2 and TRBJ1-4; 7 nucleotides agree with TRBD1. V shed 5 bases and J 3 bases; nucleotides not matched to a gene: 9. In germline, CDR1 is SGHAT, CDR2 FQNNGV. CDR3 length: 16 amino acids. This CDR3 reads CASSQRGLGANEKLFF. The CDR3 DNA sequence: TGTGCCAGCAGCCAGAGGGGGCTAGGGGCTAATGAAAAACTGTTTTTT. The whole variable domain, remainder taken from reference TRBV11-2 and TRBJ1-4, is EAGVAQSPRYKIIEKRQSVAFWCNPISGHATLYWYQQILGQGPKLLIQFQNNGVVDDSQLPKDRFSAERLKGVDSTLKIQPAKLEDSAVYLCASSQRGLGANEKLFFGSGTQLSVL.

This clonotype has only a few counts. The chain uses TRBV3-1 and TRBJ1-2, with D maybe TRBD1 (5 bases). The germline V gene has CDR1 LGHDT and CDR2 YNNKEL (reference sequence). V shed 2 bases and J shed 7 bases, with 17 bases lying between them. This CDR3 region has 15 residues. In DNA, the CDR3 is TGTGCCAGCAGCCAAAGGCCGCAGGGTGACGGTGGCTACACCTTC. Amino acids: CASSQRPQGDGGYTF.

The V call is TRBV7-9, the J call TRBJ1-6; 7 nucleotides line up with TRBD1. The CDR3 is made up of 16 amino acids. Germline lookup yields CDR1 SEHNR and CDR2 FQNEAQ (reference sequence). Unmatched junction bases numbered 3, after V lost 4 bases and J lost 0 bases. In DNA form, the CDR3 reads TGTGCCAGCAGCTCGTCAGGGGGCTCCTATAATTCACCCCTCCACTTT. Translated: CASSSSGGSYNSPLHF.

The chain combines TRBV15 with TRBJ1-4, with a tentative D call TRBD1 (5 bases). Trimming removed 5 bases from V and 8 bases from J, with 9 bases in between. The CDR3 sequence is 12 residues long. Germline V gene data show CDR1 as LNHNV and CDR2 as YYDKDF (reference sequence). For the CDR3, the DNA is TGTGCCACCAGCGGGGCCGGAGAAAAACTGTTTTTT. This sequence encodes CATSGAGEKLFF.

The gene calls are TRBV12-3 or TRBV12-4 and TRBJ1-5; D might be TRBD1 (6 bases). V was trimmed by 6 bases and J by 2 bases, leaving 14 bases between them. The length of the CDR3 is 15 residues. The chain's CDR3 is CASSPSGGGNQPQHF. CDR3 DNA: TGTGCCAGCAGCCCAAGCGGGGGCGGCAATCAGCCCCAGCATTTT.

This clonotype was detected ten times or more. The chain recombines TRBV11-2 with TRBJ2-3, with 10 bases that match TRBD2. The CDR3 spans 16 residues. Germline CDR1 SGHAT, CDR2 FQNNGV. J was trimmed by 0 bases and V by 5 bases; bases with no gene match: 5. CDR3 amino acids: CASSRTSGSSTDTQYF. The CDR3 DNA is TGTGCCAGCAGCCGGACTAGCGGTTCTAGCACAGATACGCAGTATTTT.

The table lists this clonotype with a count of one. At one end the junction does not follow the germline gene, possibly because of a read error. V is TRBV9 and J is TRBJ2-6; 8 positions match TRBD1. Germline assignment: CDR1 SGDLS and CDR2 YYNGEE. The CDR3 is 18 residues long. The chain's CDR3 is CASRKFGQGDSGANVPTF. The CDR3 bases are TGTGCCAGCAGAAAATTCGGACAGGGAGACTCTGGGGCCAACGTCCCGACTTTC.

This clonotype has at least ten counts. The chain employs TRBV28 and TRBJ2-4; D is undetermined. Germline V gene sequence: CDR1 MDHEN, CDR2 SYDVKM. The CDR3 has 18 residues. Trimming stripped 1 base from V and 0 bases from J, with 16 bases between. The chain's CDR3 is CASSLSILNPIAKNIQYF. CDR3 DNA sequence: TGTGCCAGCAGTTTATCCATCCTAAACCCTATAGCCAAAAACATTCAGTACTTC. The full variable domain, its missing parts supplied by reference TRBV28 and TRBJ2-4, is DVKVTQSSRYLVKRTGEKVFLECVQDMDHENMFWYRQDPGLGLRLIYFSYDVKMKEKGDIPEGYSVSREKKERFSLILESASTNQTSMYLCASSLSILNPIAKNIQYFGAGTRLSVL.

The genes are TRBV7-2 and TRBJ2-3, with 13 bases matching TRBD2. The CDR3 covers 17 residues. Germline values: CDR1 SGHTA, CDR2 FQGNSA. Trimming at V came to 1 base and at J to 4 bases, leaving 5 bases not matched to a gene. The CDR3 sequence is CASSLGRLAGGSDTQYF. The CDR3 region has the DNA TGTGCCAGCAGCTTAGGTAGACTAGCGGGGGGTTCAGATACGCAGTATTTT.

V and J are TRBV30 and TRBJ2-2; D not resolved. V was cut by 0 bases and J by 7 bases, with 6 bases left in between. The germline gives CDR1 GTSNPN, CDR2 SVGIG (reference sequence). The CDR3 extends over 12 amino acids. The CDR3 sequence: CAWSVSVGELFF. CDR3 in DNA: TGTGCCTGGAGTGTCTCCGTCGGGGAGCTGTTTTTT.

This clonotype was counted ten times or more. The J gene is TRBJ1-1, the V gene TRBV2; 10 bases agree with TRBD1. The CDR3 runs to 13 residues. Losses at the gene ends were 8 bases for V and 5 bases for J; bases not matched to a gene: 5. CDR1 is SNHLY, CDR2 FYNNEI, per germline. The CDR3 loop reads CASDRGPGTEAFF. CDR3 sequence (DNA): TGTGCCAGCGACAGGGGGCCGGGGACTGAAGCTTTCTTT.

A word on this clonotype: With a much larger clone just one base away, this may be a read error. The CDR3 here is CASGTGPGANVLTF. CDR3 bases: TGCGCCAGTGGTACCGGTCCTGGGGCCAACGTCCTGACTTTC. The rearrangement uses TRBV5-1 and TRBJ2-6; unclear D gene. This CDR3 is built from 14 residues. V lost 8 bases to trimming and J lost 2 bases, with 11 bases between them. CDR1 is SGHRS, CDR2 YFSETQ, per germline.

The J gene is TRBJ1-6, the V gene TRBV20-1, with unresolved D. The V end lost 0 bases, the J end lost 7 bases, and 7 bases lay between the germline ends. Germline lookup yields CDR1 DFQATT and CDR2 SNEGSKA (reference sequence). The CDR3 runs 13 residues. CDR3 nucleotide sequence: TGCAGTGCTAGAGATCCGGGAAATTCACCCCTCCACTTT. Translated, it gives CSARDPGNSPLHF.

The genes are TRBV25-1 and TRBJ1-5, with 7 nucleotides matching TRBD1. CDR1 and CDR2 (germline): MGHDK, SYGVNS. With 5 bases clipped from V and 7 bases from J, the junction kept 5 bases outside the gene matches. This CDR3 contains 13 residues. The CDR3 loop reads CASSKGQLQPQHF. For the CDR3, the DNA is TGTGCCAGCAGTAAGGGACAGCTACAGCCCCAGCATTTT.

With regard to this clonotype: Given a much more abundant clone one base away, this may be a read error. This chain connects TRBV6-5 to TRBJ1-1, with TRBD1 as a possible D gene (5 bases). The germline V and J ends were trimmed by 5 bases and 3 bases, with 7 bases remaining between them. This CDR3 contains 12 residues. Germline V gene sequence: CDR1 MNHEY, CDR2 SVGAGI. Here the CDR3 DNA reads TGTGCCAGCAGTATAGGGGACACTGAAGCTTTCTTT. Its protein is CASSIGDTEAFF.

This clonotype was observed a handful of times. The gene calls are TRBV5-1 and TRBJ2-1, with 8 bases fitting TRBD2. This CDR3 spans 17 amino acids. V dropped 5 bases and J dropped 1; count of bases not matched to a gene: 11. The germline V gene encodes CDR1 SGHRS and CDR2 YFSETQ. This CDR3 is CASSSLAGLSSYNEQFF. The DNA for the CDR3 is TGCGCCAGCAGTAGTCTAGCGGGCCTCAGTTCCTACAATGAGCAGTTCTTC.

This clonotype was counted ten times or more. The chain joins TRBV5-4 to TRBJ2-7; D uncertain. The CDR3 loop spans 13 amino acids. The V gene lost 1 base and the J gene lost 5 bases, with 10 bases spanning the gap. Germline CDR1 SGHNT, CDR2 YYREEE (reference sequence). CDR3 bases: TGTGCCAGCAGCTTGACCCTGGGCCACGAGCAGTACTTC. Its protein is CASSLTLGHEQYF.

This clonotype occurred many times. The chain uses TRBV29-1 and TRBJ2-7, with D possibly being TRBD1 or TRBD2 (5 bases each). CDR1 is SQVTM and CDR2 is ANQGSEA in the germline V gene. V lost 4 bases to trimming and J lost 2 bases, with 9 bases between them. CDR3 length: 12 amino acids. The CDR3 DNA follows: TGCAGCGTTGTACAGGAGGCCTACGAGCAGTACTTC. Translation gives CSVVQEAYEQYF.

The chain combines TRBV15 with TRBJ1-6, with D uncertain. The CDR3 has 14 amino acids. Germline CDR1 is LNHNV and CDR2 is YYDKDF (reference sequence). V dropped 1 base and J dropped 6 bases, with 7 bases sitting between them. The CDR3: CATSRASSNSPLHF. The CDR3 DNA reads as TGTGCCACCAGCAGAGCTTCGAGTAATTCACCCCTCCACTTT. The whole variable domain, remainder taken from reference TRBV15 and TRBJ1-6, is DAMVIQNPRYQVTQFGKPVTLSCSQTLNHNVMYWYQQKSSQAPKLLFHYYDKDFNNEADTPDNFQSRRPNTSFCFLDIRSPGLGDTAMYLCATSRASSNSPLHFGNGTRLTVT.

This clonotype was counted between two and nine times. One base away lies a much larger clone, so this may be a sequencing read error. The gene calls are TRBV12-3 or TRBV12-4 and TRBJ2-5; 8 positions agree with TRBD2. CDR3 length equals 13 residues. The trim removed 8 bases at V and 11 bases at J, leaving 13 bases unmatched. CDR3: CASGWGGGREQYF. CDR3 in DNA: TGTGCCAGCGGATGGGGCGGGGGGAGAGAGCAGTACTTC.